The clone carrying this T cell receptor (beta chain) appeared once. The antigen is undetermined. These data come from a study of cytomegalovirus exposure and HLA in healthy donors. The V gene's germline CDR1 is LGHNA and CDR2 YNFKEQ. The CDR3 contains 15 residues. Trimming took 4 bases from V and 10 from J, leaving 22 bases between them. The PCR employed 60 Vbeta primers together with 13 Jbeta primers. Clones were read by immunoSEQ multiplex PCR, and TCRdb kept only the in-frame ones, dropping some. The sample consists of some 120,000 clones, under 85% of them appearing once. Notes on the study in general: Most TCR sequences showed up rarely, but some public TCRs showed up in many donors.

Source material: PBMCs. V usage is TRBV4-2 and J usage is TRBJ1-2; D uncertain. This receptor was obtained from a woman aged 50 to 65 in good health and CMV-seropositive. The chain's CDR3 is CASSPNRDVLYDYTF. CDR3 in DNA: TGTGCCAGCAGCCCTAATAGAGATGTCCTATACGACTACACCTTC.